The next 10 T cell receptor beta chains were all read from a single sample in a study of CD4 T cells in relation to SARS-CoV-2 and coronaviruses (dated by TCRdb to 2020 to 2023). Their cognate antigens are unknown. Library preparation was by the immunoSEQ multiplex PCR assay. What TCRdb holds here is the immuneACCESS table cut down to in-frame rearrangements. Part of the clones is not present; checked against another copy, under half of the missing clones reflect an unresolved V gene, and the others are unexplained. The sample table shows about 36,000 clones, and around 80% are seen once. Of the sample, roughly 3% is held by the ten largest clones. The sample comprised memory CD4+ T cells from PBMCs, cultured in vitro. The cell subset or site label here, explained by the study, means: memory (non-naive) CD4+ T cells. These receptors came from an adult with COVID-19.

As DNA, the CDR3 is TGTGCCAGCAGCTTAGCAGGGCTTTCGATCGGAGCTTTCTTT. This gives the protein CASSLAGLSIGAFF. J is TRBJ1-1 and V is TRBV7-2; no reliable D call. Trimming shortened V by 0 bases and J by 10 bases, and 15 bases separated the two germline ends. The CDR3 consists of 14 residues. Germline V gives CDR1 SGHTA, CDR2 FQGNSA.

The chain has TRBV18 and TRBJ2-3; no firm D call. CDR3 size: 15 residues. Germline values: CDR1 KGHSH, CDR2 LQKENI. Trimming removed 3 bases at V and 0 bases at J, with 10 bases between. CDR3 region: CASSPVRSSTDTQYF. The CDR3 DNA sequence: TGTGCCAGCTCACCGGTACGGTCTAGCACAGATACGCAGTATTTT.

This clone was counted between two and nine times. The chain couples TRBV5-1 to TRBJ2-3; 8 bases are a match to TRBD1. The CDR3 consists of 17 residues. The trim removed 0 bases at V and 1 base at J, leaving 7 bases unmatched. The germline CDR1 and CDR2 sequences are SGHRS and YFSETQ. The CDR3 loop reads CASSLGTGGRGTDTQYF. The CDR3, as DNA: TGCGCCAGCAGCTTGGGAACAGGGGGTCGCGGCACAGATACGCAGTATTTT.

The V gene is TRBV7-2, the J gene TRBJ2-5; D gene unclear. Per the germline V gene, CDR1 is SGHTA and CDR2 is FQGNSA. Deletions cut 0 bases from V and 5 bases from J, with 4 bases between. The CDR3 has 12 residues. CDR3 bases: TGTGCCAGCAGCTTAGCGTCCGAGACCCAGTACTTC. This translates into CASSLASETQYF. Looking up the rest from reference TRBV7-2 and TRBJ2-5 gives the full variable domain: GAGVSQSPSNKVTEKGKDVELRCDPISGHTALYWYRQSLGQGLEFLIYFQGNSAPDKSGLPSDRFSAERTGGSVSTLTIQRTQQEDSAVYLCASSLASETQYFGPGTRLLVL.

The chain couples TRBV11-2 to TRBJ2-1; TRBD1 might be the D (6 bases). Trimming took off 5 bases at V and 7 bases at J, with 15 bases between the two ends. CDR3 length equals 14 residues. The germline CDR1 and CDR2 sequences are SGHAT and FQNNGV. Written as DNA, the CDR3 is TGTGCCAGCAGCAGACAGGTCCTAGGGAATGAGCAGTTCTTC. Translation gives CASSRQVLGNEQFF. The full variable domain, in which reference TRBV11-2 and TRBJ2-1 provide the parts outside the CDR3, is EAGVAQSPRYKIIEKRQSVAFWCNPISGHATLYWYQQILGQGPKLLIQFQNNGVVDDSQLPKDRFSAERLKGVDSTLKIQPAKLEDSAVYLCASSRQVLGNEQFFGPGTRLTVL.

The genes are TRBV15 and TRBJ1-5, with 8 bases matching TRBD1. Trimming took 0 bases from V and 7 from J; bases not matched to a gene: 5. This CDR3 spans 15 amino acids. CDR1 is LNHNV, CDR2 YYDKDF, per germline (reference sequence). The CDR3 DNA follows: TGTGCCACCAGCAGAGATCCGACAGGGGTACAGCCCCAGCATTTT. This translates into CATSRDPTGVQPQHF.

This chain links TRBV19 with TRBJ2-2; 14 bases fit TRBD2. The CDR3 has 14 residues. Germline loops: CDR1 LNHDA, CDR2 SQIVND (reference sequence). J lost 8 bases, V lost 9 bases, and 5 bases had no gene match. The CDR3 coding sequence is TGTGCCAGCTCGGGACTAGCGGGAGTTGGGGAGCTGTTTTTT. Translated, it gives CASSGLAGVGELFF.

The chain uses TRBV5-1 and TRBJ1-2; 7 bases align to TRBD1. The V gene's germline CDR1 is SGHRS and CDR2 YFSETQ. The CDR3 sequence is 12 residues long. V trimming: 2 bases; J trimming: 6 bases; junction bases outside the gene matches: 1. The CDR3 sequence: CASSFTGDGYTF. In DNA form, the CDR3 reads TGCGCCAGCAGCTTTACAGGGGATGGCTACACCTTC.

DNA for the CDR3: TGTGCCAGCAGCCAATTAACCGAAGAGACCCAGTACTTC. Translating it yields CASSQLTEETQYF. This sequence joins TRBV14 and TRBJ2-5; no firm D call. The CDR3 runs to 13 residues. Germline V gives CDR1 SGHDN, CDR2 FVKESK. Trimming took off 2 bases at V and 3 bases at J, with 7 bases between the two ends.

This rearrangement joins TRBV28 to TRBJ1-2, with D maybe TRBD1 (6 bases). The CDR3 covers 12 residues. The V end lost 4 bases, the J end lost 4 bases, and 7 bases lay between the germline ends. The germline gives CDR1 MDHEN, CDR2 SYDVKM. The CDR3 nucleotides are TGTGCCAGCAGTTCGGACAGCTATGGCTACACCTTC. Its protein is CASSSDSYGYTF.